The 8 T cell receptor beta chains below were found in one sample sequenced in a study of blood T cells in healthy people across ages. A J-beta primer mix and a sample-barcoded 5' primer were used in a second PCR of roughly 6 to 11 cycles. Each CDR3 protein is one row after TCRdb ran MiXCR on the 5' RACE reads. The sample has hundreds of thousands of distinct CDR3 sequences; 58% are singletons. The sequencing input was blood. The receptor set was obtained from a man aged 55 to 69 in good health.

The rearrangement links TRBV4-1 to TRBJ2-5; TRBD2 matches at 9 bases. V gave up 1 base and J gave up 0 bases; unmatched junction bases: 6. Germline CDR1 is MGHRA and CDR2 is YSYEKL. The CDR3 sequence is 17 residues long. Here the CDR3 DNA reads TGCGCCAGCAGCCAAGGCCTGACTAGCGGTTACCAAGAGACCCAGTACTTC. It is translated as CASSQGLTSGYQETQYF.

This clonotype was observed a handful of times. J is TRBJ2-1 and V is TRBV27, with 15 bases that match TRBD2. V shed 5 bases, J shed 7 bases, and the junction held 9 bases outside the gene matches. Germline V lookup: CDR1 MNHEY, CDR2 SMNVEV (reference sequence). The CDR3 extends over 17 amino acids. For the CDR3, the DNA is TGTGCCAGCAGTCCCGGACTAGCGGGGGGGCCGGGTAATGAGCAGTTCTTC. This encodes CASSPGLAGGPGNEQFF.

The J gene is TRBJ1-1, the V gene TRBV29-1; the match to TRBD1 covers 7 bases. V lost 6 bases to trimming and J lost 5 bases; unmatched junction nucleotides: 9. There are 13 residues in the CDR3. Per germline, CDR1 SQVTM and CDR2 ANQGSEA. DNA of the CDR3: TGCAGCGTCGCCTCCGACAGGGAGACTGAAGCTTTCTTT. This gives the protein CSVASDRETEAFF.

V and J are TRBV3-1 and TRBJ2-5; D remains unclear. The length of the CDR3 is 15 residues. With 0 bases removed from V and 0 bases from J, the gap between germline ends came to 8 bases. The V gene's germline CDR1 is LGHDT and CDR2 YNNKEL (reference sequence). The CDR3: CASSQDITDQETQYF. The CDR3 DNA reads as TGTGCCAGCAGCCAAGACATTACAGACCAAGAGACCCAGTACTTC.

The chain combines TRBV29-1 with TRBJ2-1; perhaps TRBD2 as D (6 bases). Germline CDR1 is SQVTM and CDR2 is ANQGSEA. This CDR3 is built from 15 residues. Deletions cut 4 bases from V and 0 bases from J, with 13 bases between. The CDR3 reads CSVVGGRSSYNEQFF. The CDR3, as DNA: TGCAGCGTTGTGGGGGGTAGAAGCTCCTACAATGAGCAGTTCTTC.

This clonotype was counted only a few times. The CDR3 here is CASSKGGQHRETQYF. The DNA for the CDR3 is TGTGCCAGCAGTAAAGGGGGGCAGCACCGCGAGACCCAGTACTTC. The rearrangement joins TRBV6-6 to TRBJ2-5; D possibly uses TRBD1 or TRBD2 (6 bases each). CDR1 is MNHNY, CDR2 SVGAGI, per germline (reference sequence). V was clipped by 5 bases and J by 5 bases, with 18 bases between them. There are 15 residues in the CDR3.

This clonotype showed up just a few times. The chain combines TRBV9 with TRBJ2-5, with D uncertain. Trimming cost V 0 bases and J 5 bases, with 8 bases left between them. The germline gives CDR1 SGDLS, CDR2 YYNGEE. This CDR3 comprises 13 residues. CDR3 amino acids: CASSVVGSETQYF. In DNA form, the CDR3 reads TGTGCCAGCAGCGTAGTAGGATCGGAGACCCAGTACTTC.

The V and J genes are TRBV9 and TRBJ1-6; 9 bases agree with TRBD1. The germline gives CDR1 SGDLS, CDR2 YYNGEE. Trimming took 3 bases from V and 8 from J; bases not matched to a gene: 9. The CDR3 spans 16 residues. As DNA, the CDR3 is TGTGCCAGCAGCGCCGACGCCGGGACAGGGTATTCACCCCTCCACTTT. Translated: CASSADAGTGYSPLHF.